The 8 T cell receptor beta chains listed next were all sequenced from one sample in a study of human T cells and chemical hapten exposure. This sample's time point: patch test 3, about 24 weeks after DPC sensitization. Treatment meaning: therapeutic diphenylcyclopropenone sensitization with weekly scalp DPC. TCRdb recomputed calls from the RACE reads with MiXCR, one row per CDR3 protein. This sample has 100,000 to 120,000 distinct CDR3 sequences, with 30% to 35% found just once. The specimen comprised whole blood, sampled in connection with sensitization to the hapten diphenylcyclopropenone (DPC). The receptor set was obtained from a middle-aged man with alopecia areata. Some clones in this sample may be carry-over from other donors' samples.

The rearrangement joins TRBV3-1 to TRBJ2-5; the D call may be TRBD1 or TRBD2 (5 bases each). Germline loops: CDR1 LGHDT, CDR2 YNNKEL (reference sequence). V dropped 0 bases and J dropped 3 bases, with 11 bases sitting between them. The CDR3 is 15 amino acids. In DNA form, the CDR3 reads TGTGCCAGCAGCCAAGATCCAGGGAGAAAAGAGACCCAGTACTTC. Protein: CASSQDPGRKETQYF.

This clonotype was seen a few times. This sequence joins TRBV6-2 or TRBV6-3 and TRBJ2-7, with D possibly matching TRBD2 (6 bases). The CDR3 has 15 residues. Germline V CDR1 and CDR2: MNHEY, SVGEGT. The V end was cut by 6 bases, the J end by 12 bases, with 27 bases between. The CDR3 sequence is CASRPHQGGVSEGYV. For the CDR3, the DNA is TGTGCCAGCAGACCCCACCAGGGCGGGGTCTCGGAGGGGTACGTC.

The CDR3 DNA sequence: TGTGCCAGCAGCTTAGCCCCCAAAGAGACCCAGTACTTC. The encoded protein is CASSLAPKETQYF. The chain carries TRBV11-2 and TRBJ2-5; D not resolved. This CDR3 region has 13 residues. Trimming removed 1 base at V and 3 bases at J, with 6 bases between. The germline CDR1 and CDR2 sequences are SGHAT and FQNNGV.

This clonotype appeared a single time. The V call is TRBV6-1, the J call TRBJ1-6, with a tentative D call TRBD1 (5 bases). Looked up from germline, CDR1 is MNHNS and CDR2 is SASEGT. The CDR3 contains 14 residues. Between the trimmed V and J ends, which lost 7 bases and 10 bases, there was a span of 17 bases. The CDR3 sequence is CASTDPLQGSPLHF. The CDR3 DNA follows: TGTGCCAGCACCGACCCCCTGCAGGGCTCACCCCTCCACTTT.

Notes on this clonotype: Its ends do not fully match the called genes, so a read error is possible. The chain joins TRBV12-3 or TRBV12-4 to TRBJ1-1, with D hard to call. The CDR3 has 12 residues. The CDR3 DNA reads TGTGCCAGCAGCTTAGACGTGGCTGAAGCTTTCTTT. Its translation is CASSLDVAEAFF.

CDR3 sequence: CASSLGQGARSYNEQFF. DNA of the CDR3: TGTGCCAGCAGTTTGGGGCAGGGGGCGAGGTCCTACAATGAGCAGTTCTTC. This chain uses TRBV12-3 or TRBV12-4 with TRBJ2-1; the match to TRBD1 covers 8 bases. CDR3 length: 17 residues. After removal of 3 bases from V and 1 base from J, the junction contained 8 bases not matched to a gene.

The chain has TRBV6-6 and TRBJ1-1, with 9 bases matching TRBD1. CDR1 MNHNY and CDR2 SVGAGI come from the germline V gene (reference sequence). CDR3 length equals 14 residues. V lost 7 bases to trimming and J lost 1 base; unmatched junction nucleotides: 4. The DNA for the CDR3 is TGTGCCAGCAAGGGACAGGGACAGAACACTGAAGCTTTCTTT. Its protein is CASKGQGQNTEAFF.

This clonotype was seen only a few times. CDR3 residues: CSANPVAGGSPDTQYF. In DNA, the CDR3 is TGCAGTGCGAACCCCGTAGCGGGAGGTTCCCCAGATACGCAGTATTTT. The chain joins TRBV20-1 to TRBJ2-3; 10 bases line up with TRBD2. The V gene end was trimmed by 6 bases and the J gene end by 4 bases; junction bases not matched to a gene: 13. Germline lookup yields CDR1 DFQATT and CDR2 SNEGSKA (reference sequence). The length of the CDR3 is 16 residues.